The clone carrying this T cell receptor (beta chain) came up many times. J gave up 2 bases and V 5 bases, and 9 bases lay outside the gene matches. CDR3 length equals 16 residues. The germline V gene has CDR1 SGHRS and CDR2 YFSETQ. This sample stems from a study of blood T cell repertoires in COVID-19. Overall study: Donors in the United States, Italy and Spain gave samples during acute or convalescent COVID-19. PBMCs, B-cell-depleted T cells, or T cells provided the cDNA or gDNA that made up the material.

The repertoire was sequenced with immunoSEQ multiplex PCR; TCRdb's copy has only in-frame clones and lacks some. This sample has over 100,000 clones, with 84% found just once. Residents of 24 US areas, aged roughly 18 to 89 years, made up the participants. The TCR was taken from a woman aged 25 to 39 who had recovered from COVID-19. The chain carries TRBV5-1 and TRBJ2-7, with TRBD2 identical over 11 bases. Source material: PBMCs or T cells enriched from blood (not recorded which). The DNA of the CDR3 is TGCGCCAGCAGTCGGGCGACTAGCGGGGTAACCTACGAGCAGTACTTC. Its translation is CASSRATSGVTYEQYF.